The clone carrying this T cell receptor (beta chain) has just a few counts. The antigen remains unidentified. These data belong to a study of T cell responses to AZD1222 COVID-19 vaccine. Notes on the study in general: The breadth and depth of Spike-specific TCRs increased once two AZD1222 doses had been given. Only after the peak T cell response were repertoires sampled.

Method: immunoSEQ multiplex PCR; TCRdb's copy keeps in-frame clones and lacks some. The table lists 85,000 or so clones, around nine tenths of them singletons. Second-dose schedules of about 4 or about 12 weeks were combined. V trimming: 3 bases; J trimming: 7 bases; junction bases outside the gene matches: 12. This CDR3 is 17 amino acids long. CDR1 LGHDT and CDR2 YNNKEL come from the germline V gene (reference sequence). J is TRBJ2-1 and V is TRBV3-1 (or the pseudogene TRBV3-2); 10 bases map to TRBD1. The receptor comes from an adult who received the AZD1222 COVID-19 vaccine. The sequences come from peripheral blood, collected 28 days after the second AZD1222 dose. Written as DNA, the CDR3 is TGTGCCAGCAGCCATAGGGCGGGACAGGGGCGCCTAAATGAGCAGTTCTTC. This codes for CASSHRAGQGRLNEQFF.